This T cell receptor (beta chain) appears in the sequencing data of a study of vaccination effects on CD4 cells after COVID-19. Background on the study: Antigen-specific CD4+ T cell clonotypes were called by their expansion after viral peptide-pool culture in ViraFEST. Two-dose vaccination with either BNT162b2 or mRNA-1273 was given to the participants.

This clone was seen once. Antigen: not known. Cells that had been cultured for 10 days were the source of isolated CD4+ T cells. The study found no prior SARS-CoV-2 infection in the vaccine recipients, who tested negative for nucleocapsid antibodies. Both day 3 and day 7 saw half the medium replaced with IL-2 medium. V was clipped by 6 bases and J by 0 bases, with 17 bases between them. Germline CDR1 reads MNHEY; CDR2 reads SVGEGT. The CDR3 loop spans 16 amino acids. The assay was immunoSEQ multiplex PCR, and TCRdb's table has in-frame clones only and misses some. In the table there are fewer than 40,000 clones, 68% of which are singletons.

The genes are TRBV6-2 or TRBV6-3 and TRBJ1-2; no firm D call. The sequenced sample was CD4+ T cells from PBMCs cultured without peptide, obtained before COVID-19 vaccination. This receptor was taken from a human donor who received a COVID-19 vaccine. The CDR3: CASSNAGWRTNYGYTF. In DNA form, the CDR3 reads TGTGCCAGCAGCAACGCGGGGTGGAGGACTAACTATGGCTACACCTTC.